The clone carrying this T cell receptor (beta chain) was recorded at least ten times. Its antigen remains unidentified. One entry per CDR3 protein, called by TCRdb with MiXCR from the 5' RACE reads. The table records some 220,000 distinct CDR3 sequences, approximately 7.6% of them present only once. Trimming removed 1 base from V and 13 bases from J, with 11 bases in between. The CDR3 contains 13 residues. Germline V lookup: CDR1 SGHTA, CDR2 FQGNSA. This entry comes from a study of CD8 T cells in ankylosing spondylitis. Study results and limitations: Reports say disease-linked clones showed up significantly more in matched ankylosing spondylitis synovial fluid.

The V and J genes are TRBV7-2 and TRBJ1-6; no definite D call. This receptor was taken from a female donor with ankylosing spondylitis or in good health (not recorded which). Source material: blood, either unsorted or a sorted T cell fraction (not recorded which). CDR3 nucleotides: TGTGCCAGCAGCTTAGAGTGGGTGAATCCCCTCCACTTT. This sequence encodes CASSLEWVNPLHF.